This section outlines one T cell receptor (beta chain) sequence together with its context. Its antigen is as yet unknown. Arm-PCR of CDR3 regions with iRepertoire HTBI primers generated TCR beta libraries. MiXCR was run by TCRdb on the multiplex PCR reads, yielding one entry per CDR3 protein. The sample holds hundreds of thousands of distinct CDR3 sequences, around 20% seen once. Indicated time point: persistent/refractory GD, antithyroid drugs over 5 years with positive TRAb. Generation of the TCR library employed RNA extracted from PBMCs. The data belong to a study of regulatory T cells in long-lasting Graves disease. Study information: Patients met the persistent Graves' disease definition after over 5 years of antithyroid drugs with positive TSH receptor antibodies. Overall study results and limits: Persistent Graves' patients showed a TCR diversity that was lower than that of newly diagnosed ones.

Source: peripheral blood mononuclear cells (PBMCs), taken when the disease was refractory, from a patient treated with antithyroid drugs. This receptor was obtained from a female donor with Graves disease.

CDR3 in DNA: TGTGCCAGCAGTAACCCAAGGGACACTTCCTACGAGCAGTACTTC. It translates to CASSNPRDTSYEQYF. V usage is TRBV6-1 and J usage is TRBJ2-7; tentative D call: TRBD1 (6 bases). V lost 5 bases to trimming and J lost 1 base, with 15 bases between them. CDR1 MNHNS and CDR2 SASEGT come from the germline V gene. The CDR3 is 15 amino acids.